This entry is about one T cell receptor (beta chain). This clonotype has only a few counts. Its specific antigen is unknown. The input lacks base qualities; no much larger clone sits a single base away. The treatment or condition label corresponds to: allogeneic hematopoietic cell transplantation with graft depleted of TCRalphabeta T cells and CD19 B cells. The transplant recipients were children given TCRalphabeta/CD19-depleted allogeneic hematopoietic cell grafts. The data stem from a study of T-cell reconstitution after alpha-beta-depleted transplantation in children (dated by TCRdb to the mid-2010s). Study-level background: Using TCR repertoire profiling, the study quantitatively followed how T-cell immune reconstitution unfolded in children after TCRalphabeta/CD19-depleted allogeneic hematopoietic cell transplantation.

Findings and caveats that apply to the study as a whole: The frequencies of hyperexpanded clones fell over the following months, and after one year, T-cell counts and TCRbeta diversity were mostly attributed to newly produced T cells. In some patients, the high TCRbeta diversity seen at day 60 was put down to recipient T cells and intrathymic progenitors that had survived conditioning. The apparently early recovery of alphabetaT-cell counts about two months after transplant reportedly depended on only several hundred rapidly expanded clones that came from non-depleted graft cells.

The library was built by means of PCR. The instrument was an Illumina HiSeq 2500. Molecular barcoding was employed in the preparation of TCR libraries, with unique molecular identifiers being used to normalize TCRbeta repertoire quantification. TCRdb applied fastp at Q25 and MiXCR to the public reads, then kept only in-frame beta chains. CDR3 protein sequences are deduplicated, and each keeps its most common genes and DNA. The sample has 250,000 to 300,000 distinct CDR3 sequences on record, over 7% of them singletons. The ten largest make up around 9.8% of the sample. Compared with germline, V lacks 6 bases and J lacks 2 bases; bases without a gene match: 10. From cysteine to phenylalanine, the CDR3 is 15 amino acids long. The DNA shown is the 45-base CDR3, in frame from base 1.

The sample was peripheral blood, taken 360 days after TCRalphabeta/CD19-depleted stem cell transplant. This TCR came from a female patient aged 2 to 10 who had a stem cell transplant for Fanconi anemia, so the T cells may come from the graft donor. Recombination joined TRBV12-3 or TRBV12-4 with TRBJ2-7, with 7 bases in between that match TRBD1. The CDR3 reads as follows: CASSPTGLLTYEQYF. Here is the DNA: TGTGCCAGCAGCCCGACAGGGCTCCTAACCTACGAGCAGTACTTC.